The rows below give T cell receptor beta chains drawn from one sample of a study of CD8 T cells in Susac syndrome. MiXCR was run by TCRdb on the immunoSEQ multiplex PCR reads, yielding one entry per CDR3 protein. Of 230,000 or so distinct CDR3 sequences listed, about 95% are singletons. The sample was CD4+ T cells from PBMCs. Receptors were obtained from a human donor with multiple sclerosis. Both conserved end residues are part of each CDR3. The D gene is left open where the match is weak. The size entry is marked missing in some rows and otherwise reads once, few, many or a size class.

D,J,size,V,DNA,CDR3
NA,TRBJ2-5,NA,TRBV20-1,TGCAGTGCTAGAGTGGGGTCGGAGACCCAGTACTTC,CSARVGSETQYF
TRBD2,TRBJ2-7,NA,TRBV20-1,TGCAGTGCTATCATAGCGGGGTCCTTCTACGAGCAGTACTTC,CSAIIAGSFYEQYF
TRBD2,TRBJ2-3,NA,TRBV7-6,TGTGCCAGCAGCTTTAGGGCTAGCGGACTGGGGGATACGCAGTATTTT,CASSFRASGLGDTQYF
TRBD2,TRBJ2-7,NA,TRBV29-1,TGCAGCGTTGAAGGGGGACTAGCGGGAGCCTACGAGCAGTACTTC,CSVEGGLAGAYEQYF
NA,TRBJ2-7,once,TRBV30,TGTGCCTGGAGGGATGGGGGGCGAAGGGAGCAGTACTTC,CAWRDGGRREQYF
NA,TRBJ2-3,NA,TRBV5-1,TGCGCCAGCAGCTTAGGCACCACTAGCACAGATACGCAGTATTTT,CASSLGTTSTDTQYF
NA,TRBJ1-1,NA,TRBV12-5,TGTGCTAGTGGAGCTAAGGGTAACACTGAAGCTTTCTTT,CASGAKGNTEAFF
NA,TRBJ1-3,NA,TRBV5-1,TGCGCCAGCAGCTTGGAGGGGCCCTCTGAAAACACCATATATTTT,CASSLEGPSENTIYF
NA,TRBJ1-1,NA,TRBV3-1,TGTGCCAGCAGCCAAGATAGAGGGGGTCCCCCTATGAACACTGAAGCTTTCTTT,CASSQDRGGPPMNTEAFF
NA,TRBJ1-2,NA,TRBV3-1,TGTGCCAGCAGCCAAGATCTAATCTATGGCTACACCTTC,CASSQDLIYGYTF
NA,TRBJ1-1,NA,TRBV6-6,TGTGCCAGCAGTTCGAATTCCGTCACTGAAGCTTTCTTT,CASSSNSVTEAFF
NA,TRBJ2-7,NA,TRBV29-1,TGCAGCGTTGAGGATCTCTACGAGCAGTACTTC,CSVEDLYEQYF
NA,TRBJ1-2,NA,TRBV2,TGTGCCAGCAGTGCGGTGGATGGCTACACCTTC,CASSAVDGYTF
NA,TRBJ1-4,NA,TRBV29-1,TGCAGCGCCCATTCGGGGAGGAAACTGTTTTTT,CSAHSGRKLFF
TRBD1,TRBJ2-5,NA,TRBV2,TGTGCCAGAACAGGGGTGGGGGAGACCCAGTACTTC,CARTGVGETQYF
NA,TRBJ1-1,NA,TRBV9,TGTGCCAGCAGCGTAGCCGGGCCTAACACTGAAGCTTTCTTT,CASSVAGPNTEAFF
TRBD2,TRBJ2-5,NA,TRBV10-3,TGTGCCATCAGTGTCGGGACTAGTAGAGAAGAGACCCAGTACTTC,CAISVGTSREETQYF
TRBD1,TRBJ2-3,NA,TRBV23-1,TGCGCCAGCAGTCAATCGAGGACAGGGGAGGGGGAAGATACGCAGTATTTT,CASSQSRTGEGEDTQYF
NA,TRBJ2-2,NA,TRBV2,TGTGCCAGCACGCCCGGCAGGGGAAACACCGGGGAGCTGTTTTTT,CASTPGRGNTGELFF
NA,TRBJ1-2,NA,TRBV28,TGTGCCAGCAGTGCGGGACACCTCTATGGCTACACCTTC,CASSAGHLYGYTF
NA,TRBJ2-7,NA,TRBV30,TGTGCCTGGAGTGTACCCGGGGTGAACTCCTACGAGCAGTACTTC,CAWSVPGVNSYEQYF
TRBD2,TRBJ2-5,NA,TRBV7-9,TGTGCCAGCAGCCGGGAGGGTTCCCAGTACTTC,CASSREGSQYF
TRBD2,TRBJ2-3,NA,TRBV27,TGTGCCAGCAGCCTTAGCGGGAGGGAAGATACGCAGTATTTT,CASSLSGREDTQYF
NA,TRBJ1-5,NA,TRBV25-1,TGTGCCAGCAGTGTAGGTTATCAGCCCCAGCATTTT,CASSVGYQPQHF
NA,TRBJ1-1,NA,TRBV2,TGTGCCAGCAGTCAGTTAATGAACACTGAAGCTTTCTTT,CASSQLMNTEAFF
NA,TRBJ2-7,NA,TRBV7-2,TGTGCCAGCAGCTTCCACGGGGGCGAGCAGTACTTC,CASSFHGGEQYF
TRBD1,TRBJ2-7,once,TRBV29-1,TGCAGCGTTGAAAGGTACCAGGGGGCCTACGAGCAGTACTTC,CSVERYQGAYEQYF
TRBD1,TRBJ2-3,NA,TRBV6-5,TGTGCCAGCAGTTACTTAGGACAGGCTAGCACAGATACGCAGTATTTT,CASSYLGQASTDTQYF
TRBD1,TRBJ2-7,NA,TRBV29-1,TGCAGCGTTGCCAAGACAGGGTACTACGAGCAGTACTTC,CSVAKTGYYEQYF
NA,TRBJ1-5,once,TRBV10-3,TGTGCCATCAGTGGTGGGGGAGACAATCAGCCCCAGCATTTT,CAISGGGDNQPQHF
TRBD2,TRBJ2-1,NA,TRBV5-4,TGTGCCAGCAGCTTATCGGCTGCGGGGGGTCTCAATGAGCAGTTCTTC,CASSLSAAGGLNEQFF
TRBD1,TRBJ1-2,few,TRBV18,TGTGCCAGCTCACCGGGACAGTCTAACTATGGCTACACCTTC,CASSPGQSNYGYTF
NA,TRBJ1-5,NA,TRBV15,TGTGCCACCAGCAGAGGAAGGGACCAGCCCCAGCATTTT,CATSRGRDQPQHF